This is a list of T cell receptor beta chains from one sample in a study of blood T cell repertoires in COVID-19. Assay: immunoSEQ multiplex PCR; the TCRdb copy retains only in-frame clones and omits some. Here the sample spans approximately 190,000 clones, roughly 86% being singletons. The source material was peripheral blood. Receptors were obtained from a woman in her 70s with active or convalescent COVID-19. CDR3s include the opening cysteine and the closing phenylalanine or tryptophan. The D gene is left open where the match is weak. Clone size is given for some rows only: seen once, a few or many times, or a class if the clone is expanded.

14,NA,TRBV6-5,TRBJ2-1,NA,CASRAGGLRNEQFF,TGTGCCAGCAGAGCCGGGGGATTGAGAAATGAGCAGTTCTTC
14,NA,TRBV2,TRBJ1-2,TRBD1,CASRGQSQFYGYTF,TGTGCCAGCAGGGGACAGTCTCAATTCTATGGCTACACCTTC
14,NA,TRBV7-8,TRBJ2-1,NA,CASSLGAFYNEQFF,TGTGCCAGCAGCTTAGGGGCATTCTACAATGAGCAGTTCTTC
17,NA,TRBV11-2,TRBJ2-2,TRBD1,CASSFFQGEIGTGELFF,TGTGCCAGCAGCTTTTTCCAGGGGGAGATTGGCACCGGGGAGCTGTTTTTT
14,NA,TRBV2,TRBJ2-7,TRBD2,CASSPRGLADEQYF,TGTGCCAGCAGCCCCCGGGGTCTAGCGGACGAGCAGTACTTC
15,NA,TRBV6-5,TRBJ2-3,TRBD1,CASRRQGADTDTQYF,TGTGCCAGCCGCAGACAGGGGGCGGACACAGATACGCAGTATTTT
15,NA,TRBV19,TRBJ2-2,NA,CASSARLTGTGELFF,TGTGCCAGTAGTGCTCGCTTAACAGGGACCGGGGAGCTGTTTTTT
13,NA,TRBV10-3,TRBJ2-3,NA,CAISVNSADTQYF,TGTGCCATCAGTGTCAATAGCGCAGATACGCAGTATTTT
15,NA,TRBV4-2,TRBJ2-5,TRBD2,CASSTTSGRGETQYF,TGTGCCAGCAGCACGACTAGCGGGAGGGGGGAGACCCAGTACTTC
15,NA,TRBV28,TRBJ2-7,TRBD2,CASSTSGRPTYEQYF,TGTGCCAGCAGTACTAGCGGGAGGCCTACCTACGAGCAGTACTTC
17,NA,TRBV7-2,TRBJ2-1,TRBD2,CASSTPGLAGGYNEQFF,TGTGCCAGCAGCACTCCGGGACTAGCGGGAGGGTACAATGAGCAGTTCTTC
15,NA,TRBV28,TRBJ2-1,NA,CASSIMGGQGDEQFF,TGTGCCAGCAGTATTATGGGGGGCCAGGGGGATGAGCAGTTCTTC
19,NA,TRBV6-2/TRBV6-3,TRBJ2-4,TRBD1,CASSSPGTAQFRAKNIQYF,TGTGCCAGCAGTTCACCCGGGACAGCCCAATTCCGGGCCAAAAACATTCAGTACTTC
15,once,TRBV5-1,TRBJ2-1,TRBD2,CASSGTSGTYNEQFF,TGCGCCAGCAGCGGGACTAGCGGGACCTACAATGAGCAGTTCTTC
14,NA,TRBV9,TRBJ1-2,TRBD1,CASSAGTANYGYTF,TGTGCCAGCAGCGCCGGGACAGCTAACTATGGCTACACCTTC
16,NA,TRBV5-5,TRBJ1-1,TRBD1,CASNPGDRGLNTEAFF,TGTGCCAGCAACCCAGGTGACAGGGGCTTGAACACTGAAGCTTTCTTT
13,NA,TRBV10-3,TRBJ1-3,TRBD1,CAMTGQGKNTIYF,TGTGCCATGACAGGGCAGGGGAAAAACACCATATATTTT
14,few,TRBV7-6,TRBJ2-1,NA,CASSLGTGASEQFF,TGTGCCAGCAGCTTAGGGACGGGAGCATCTGAGCAGTTCTTC
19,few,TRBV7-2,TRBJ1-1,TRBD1,CASSLRPGHRGGMNTEAFF,TGTGCCAGCAGCTTACGTCCCGGCCACAGGGGGGGAATGAACACTGAAGCTTTCTTT
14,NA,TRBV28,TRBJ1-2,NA,CASGSAGKGFGYTF,TGTGCCAGCGGGAGCGCGGGGAAAGGTTTTGGCTACACCTTC
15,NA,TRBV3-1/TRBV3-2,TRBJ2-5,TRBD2,CASSHLAGGPETQYF,TGTGCCAGCAGCCACCTAGCGGGAGGGCCCGAGACCCAGTACTTC
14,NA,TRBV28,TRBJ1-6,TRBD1,CASSLDRGNSPLHF,TGTGCCAGCAGTCTAGACAGGGGGAATTCACCCCTCCACTTT
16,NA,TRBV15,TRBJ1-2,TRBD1,CATSRDQGQPVYGYTF,TGTGCCACCAGCAGAGATCAGGGACAGCCAGTCTATGGCTACACCTTC
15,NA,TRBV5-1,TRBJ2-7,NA,CASSLKQGGPYEQYF,TGCGCCAGCAGCTTGAAGCAGGGAGGTCCCTACGAGCAGTACTTC
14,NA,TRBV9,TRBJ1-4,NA,CASSVGNEGEKLFF,TGTGCCAGCAGCGTAGGGAACGAGGGTGAAAAACTGTTTTTT
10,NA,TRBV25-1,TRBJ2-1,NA,CASRRYEQFF,TGTGCCAGCAGGAGGTATGAGCAGTTCTTC
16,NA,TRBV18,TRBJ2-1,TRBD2,CASSRPVGTNYNEQFF,TGTGCCAGCTCACGACCGGTGGGGACTAACTACAATGAGCAGTTCTTC
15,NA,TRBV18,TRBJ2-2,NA,CASSPLGQYTGELFF,TGTGCCAGCTCACCACTGGGACAATACACCGGGGAGCTGTTTTTT
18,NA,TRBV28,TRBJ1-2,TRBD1,CASNPLVRRDRGSYGYTF,TGTGCCAGCAACCCCCTAGTCCGCCGGGACAGGGGCTCCTATGGCTACACCTTC
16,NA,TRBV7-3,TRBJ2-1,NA,CASSAYRASSYNEQFF,TGTGCCAGCAGCGCGTACAGGGCCAGCTCCTACAATGAGCAGTTCTTC
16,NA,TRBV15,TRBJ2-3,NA,CATSRRVATSTDTQYF,TGTGCCACCAGCAGGAGGGTAGCAACTAGCACAGATACGCAGTATTTT
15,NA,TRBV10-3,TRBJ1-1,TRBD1,CAISAGQGTNTEAFF,TGTGCCATCAGTGCAGGACAGGGCACGAACACTGAAGCTTTCTTT
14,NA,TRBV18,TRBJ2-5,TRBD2,CASSPGSGRETQYF,TGTGCCAGCTCACCAGGTAGCGGGAGGGAGACCCAGTACTTC
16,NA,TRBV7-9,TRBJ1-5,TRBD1,CASSPGQGRGNQPQHF,TGTGCCAGCAGCCCAGGACAGGGTCGGGGCAATCAGCCCCAGCATTTT
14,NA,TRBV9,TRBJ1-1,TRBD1,CASSVGQAGTEAFF,TGTGCCAGCAGCGTCGGACAGGCGGGCACTGAAGCTTTCTTT
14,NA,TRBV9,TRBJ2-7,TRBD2,CASNPGGGAREQYF,TGTGCCAGCAACCCGGGGGGGGGCGCTCGGGAGCAGTACTTC
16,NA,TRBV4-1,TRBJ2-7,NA,CASSPRGRVSSYEQYF,TGCGCCAGCAGTCCTAGAGGGCGGGTCAGCTCCTACGAGCAGTACTTC
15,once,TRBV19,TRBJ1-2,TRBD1,CASTDQSGGKYGYTF,TGTGCCAGTACAGATCAGTCAGGGGGAAAGTACGGCTACACCTTC
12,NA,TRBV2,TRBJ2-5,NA,CASGFGEETQYF,TGTGCCAGCGGGTTCGGAGAAGAGACCCAGTACTTC
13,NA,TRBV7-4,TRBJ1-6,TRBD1,CASTDRGNSPLHF,TGTGCCAGCACCGACAGGGGAAATTCACCCCTCCACTTT
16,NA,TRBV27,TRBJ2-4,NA,CASSATTGLAKNIQYF,TGTGCCAGCAGCGCGACAACCGGACTAGCCAAAAACATTCAGTACTTC
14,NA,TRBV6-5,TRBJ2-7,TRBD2,CASRVSGTGYEQYF,TGTGCCAGCAGGGTAAGCGGGACGGGTTACGAGCAGTACTTC
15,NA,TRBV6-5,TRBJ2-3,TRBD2,CASTRTSGRADTQYF,TGTGCCAGTACCAGGACTAGCGGGAGAGCAGATACGCAGTATTTT
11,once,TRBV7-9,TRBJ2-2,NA,CATGRTGELFF,TGTGCCACCGGGAGAACCGGGGAGCTGTTTTTT
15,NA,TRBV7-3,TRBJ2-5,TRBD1,CASSLGPYRGETQYF,TGTGCCAGCAGCCTAGGGCCTTACAGGGGAGAGACCCAGTACTTC
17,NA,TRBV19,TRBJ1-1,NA,CASSMGWAQGWHTEAFF,TGTGCCAGTAGTATGGGATGGGCTCAGGGTTGGCACACTGAAGCTTTCTTT